Presented here are 8 T cell receptor beta chains from one specimen sequenced in a study of CD8 T cells in ankylosing spondylitis. TCRdb ran MiXCR on the 5' RACE reads and lists one entry per CDR3 protein. The data contain 150,000 to 200,000 distinct CDR3 sequences, approximately 12% of them singletons. Sequenced sample: blood, either unsorted or a sorted T cell fraction (not recorded which). Source of these receptors: a female donor with ankylosing spondylitis or in good health (not recorded which).

This clonotype was counted many times. This chain connects TRBV19 to TRBJ1-5; D call uncertain. The length of the CDR3 is 15 residues. Trimming left V 9 bases short and J 5 bases short, with 20 bases between. Germline CDR1 and CDR2: LNHDA and SQIVND (reference sequence). CDR3 DNA: TGTGCCAGCAAATTTACCGGGTCCGACTATCAGCCCCAGCATTTT. Its protein is CASKFTGSDYQPQHF.

This chain connects TRBV6-2 or TRBV6-3 to TRBJ1-2, with D unclear. V was pared by 0 bases and J by 5 bases, with 19 bases between. The CDR3 contains 17 residues. Looked up from germline, CDR1 is MNHEY and CDR2 is SVGEGT. The CDR3 here is CASSYSPNTYGGYGYTF. The CDR3 DNA is TGTGCCAGCAGTTACTCTCCCAACACCTACGGCGGGTATGGCTACACCTTC.

In its sample, this clonotype was seen many times. The CDR3 DNA reads TGTGCCAGCAGCGTATCGGGACAGGGGACAAATGAGCAGTTCTTC. This codes for CASSVSGQGTNEQFF. The chain employs TRBV9 and TRBJ2-1; the match to TRBD1 covers 10 bases. The CDR3 has 15 amino acids. The ends lost 1 base at V and 7 bases at J; junction bases unmatched: 5. CDR1 is SGDLS and CDR2 is YYNGEE in the germline V gene. The full variable domain, completed using reference TRBV9 and TRBJ2-1, is DSGVTQTPKHLITATGQRVTLRCSPRSGDLSVYWYQQSLDQGLQFLIQYYNGEERAKGNILERFSAQQFPDLHSELNLSSLELGDSALYFCASSVSGQGTNEQFFGPGTRLTVL.

This chain links TRBV6-5 with TRBJ1-2; no definite D call. V was pared by 6 bases and J by 2 bases, with 10 bases between. This CDR3 has 13 amino acids. CDR1 and CDR2 (germline): MNHEY, SVGAGI. For the CDR3, the DNA is TGTGCCAGCAGGAACGACATGAACTATGGCTACACCTTC. Translating it yields CASRNDMNYGYTF.

Ten or more counts support this clonotype. This chain joins TRBV4-3 and TRBJ2-1; 11 nucleotides align to TRBD2. In germline, CDR1 is LGHNA, CDR2 YSLEER. CDR3 length: 14 amino acids. V was pared by 3 bases and J by 8 bases, with 3 bases of the junction left unmatched. In nucleotides, the CDR3 is TGCGCCAGCAGCCATGGGACTAGCGGTTATGAGCAGTTCTTC. Protein: CASSHGTSGYEQFF.

This clonotype was recorded at least ten times. The chain joins TRBV20-1 to TRBJ1-2; D may be TRBD1 (5 bases). Germline V lookup: CDR1 DFQATT, CDR2 SNEGSKA (reference sequence). CDR3 length equals 13 residues. CDR3 DNA: TGCACCGCGGGGGGGGTCGGGGTGAAAGGCTACACCTTC. Translation: CTAGGVGVKGYTF.

V is TRBV7-9 and J is TRBJ2-5; the D is unclear. Germline CDR1 reads SEHNR; CDR2 reads FQNEAQ (reference sequence). Trimming left V 1 base short and J 9 bases short, with 9 bases between. The CDR3 contains 12 residues. CDR3 sequence (DNA): TGTGCCAGCAGCTTAGGCAGGCAGCCCCAGTACTTC. The encoded protein is CASSLGRQPQYF.

Ten or more counts support this clonotype. The gene calls are TRBV7-6 and TRBJ2-2, with 11 nucleotides matching TRBD2. CDR3 length equals 14 residues. Germline CDR1 and CDR2: SGHVS and FNYEAQ. V shed 5 bases and J 7 bases; nucleotides not matched to a gene: 3. This chain's CDR3 is CASSPGTSGGELFF. In nucleotides, the CDR3 is TGTGCCAGCAGCCCCGGGACTAGCGGCGGGGAGCTGTTTTTT.